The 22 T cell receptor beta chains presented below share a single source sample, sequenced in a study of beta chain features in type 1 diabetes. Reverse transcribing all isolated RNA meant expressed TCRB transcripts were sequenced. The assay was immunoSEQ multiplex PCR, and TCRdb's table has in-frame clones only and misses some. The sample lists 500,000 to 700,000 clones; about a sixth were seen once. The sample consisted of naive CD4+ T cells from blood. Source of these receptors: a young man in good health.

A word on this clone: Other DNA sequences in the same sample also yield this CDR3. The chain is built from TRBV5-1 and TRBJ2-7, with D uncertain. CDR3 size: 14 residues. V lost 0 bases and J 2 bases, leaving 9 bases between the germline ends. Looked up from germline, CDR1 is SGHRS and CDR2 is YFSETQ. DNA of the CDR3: TGCGCCAGCAGCTTGGTCTCCGGAACCTACGAGCAGTACTTC. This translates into CASSLVSGTYEQYF. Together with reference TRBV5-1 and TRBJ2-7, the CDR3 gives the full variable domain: KAGVTQTPRYLIKTRGQQVTLSCSPISGHRSVSWYQQTPGQGLQFLFEYFSETQRNKGNFPGRFSGRQFSNSRSEMNVSTLELGDSALYLCASSLVSGTYEQYFGPGTRLTVT.

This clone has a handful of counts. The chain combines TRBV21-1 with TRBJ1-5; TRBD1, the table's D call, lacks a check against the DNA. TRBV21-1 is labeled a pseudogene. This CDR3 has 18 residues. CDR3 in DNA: TGTGCCAGCAGCCGAGACTTGACAGATTCTTCGATGAATCAGCCCCAGCATTTT. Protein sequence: CASSRDLTDSSMNQPQHF.

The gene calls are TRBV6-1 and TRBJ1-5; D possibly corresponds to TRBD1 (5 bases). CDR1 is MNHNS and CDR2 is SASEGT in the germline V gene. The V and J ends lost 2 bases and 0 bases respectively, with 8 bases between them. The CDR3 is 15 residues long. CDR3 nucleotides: TGTGCCAGCAGTGAAAGACAGAATAGCAATCAGCCCCAGCATTTT. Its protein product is CASSERQNSNQPQHF.

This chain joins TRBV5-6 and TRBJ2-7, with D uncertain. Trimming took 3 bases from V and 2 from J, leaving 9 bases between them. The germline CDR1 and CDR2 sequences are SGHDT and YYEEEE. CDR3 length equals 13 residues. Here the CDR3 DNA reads TGTGCCAGCAGCTCTCGACGAGCCTACGAGCAGTACTTC. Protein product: CASSSRRAYEQYF.

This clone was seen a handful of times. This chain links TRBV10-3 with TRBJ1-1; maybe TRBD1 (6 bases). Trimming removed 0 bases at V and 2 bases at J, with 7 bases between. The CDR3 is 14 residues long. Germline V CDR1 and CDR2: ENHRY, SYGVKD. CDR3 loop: CAISESDRNTEAFF. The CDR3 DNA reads TGTGCCATCAGTGAGTCGGACAGAAACACTGAAGCTTTCTTT.

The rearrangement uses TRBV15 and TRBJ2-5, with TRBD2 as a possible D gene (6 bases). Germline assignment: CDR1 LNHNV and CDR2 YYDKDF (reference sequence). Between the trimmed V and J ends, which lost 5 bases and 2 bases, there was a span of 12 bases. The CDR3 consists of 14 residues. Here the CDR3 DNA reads TGTGCCACCAGCCCACGGGACTTTCAAGAGACCCAGTACTTC. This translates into CATSPRDFQETQYF.

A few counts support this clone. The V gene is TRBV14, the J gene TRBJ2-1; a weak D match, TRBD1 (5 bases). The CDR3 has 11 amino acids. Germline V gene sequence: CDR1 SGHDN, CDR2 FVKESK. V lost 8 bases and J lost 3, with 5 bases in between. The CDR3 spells CASQGYNEQFF. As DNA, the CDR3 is TGTGCCAGCCAGGGCTACAATGAGCAGTTCTTC. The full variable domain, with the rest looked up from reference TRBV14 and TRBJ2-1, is EAGVTQFPSHSVIEKGQTVTLRCDPISGHDNLYWYRRVMGKEIKFLLHFVKESKQDESGMPNNRFLAERTGGTYSTLKVQPAELEDSGVYFCASQGYNEQFFGPGTRLTVL.

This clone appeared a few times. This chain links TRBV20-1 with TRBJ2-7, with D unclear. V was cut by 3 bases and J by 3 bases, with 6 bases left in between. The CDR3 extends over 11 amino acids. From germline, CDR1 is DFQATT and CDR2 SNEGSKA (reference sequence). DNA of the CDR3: TGCAGTGCTAGGAATAGCTACGAGCAGTACTTC. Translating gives CSARNSYEQYF.

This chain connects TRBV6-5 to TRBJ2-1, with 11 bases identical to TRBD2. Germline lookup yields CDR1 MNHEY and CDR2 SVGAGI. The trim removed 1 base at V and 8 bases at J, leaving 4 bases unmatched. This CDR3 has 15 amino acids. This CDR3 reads CASSYLTSGAHEQFF. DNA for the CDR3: TGTGCCAGCAGTTACTTGACTAGCGGGGCTCATGAGCAGTTCTTC.

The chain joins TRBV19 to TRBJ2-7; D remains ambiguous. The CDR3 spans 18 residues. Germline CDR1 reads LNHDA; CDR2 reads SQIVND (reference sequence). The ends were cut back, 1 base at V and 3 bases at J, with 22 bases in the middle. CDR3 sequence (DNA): TGTGCCAGTAGTATAGGAATTGAGTTCTCGGCAATTGGCTACGAGCAGTACTTC. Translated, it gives CASSIGIEFSAIGYEQYF. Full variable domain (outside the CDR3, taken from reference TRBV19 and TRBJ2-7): DGGITQSPKYLFRKEGQNVTLSCEQNLNHDAMYWYRQDPGQGLRLIYYSQIVNDFQKGDIAEGYSVSREKKESFPLTVTSAQKNPTAFYLCASSIGIEFSAIGYEQYFGPGTRLTVT.

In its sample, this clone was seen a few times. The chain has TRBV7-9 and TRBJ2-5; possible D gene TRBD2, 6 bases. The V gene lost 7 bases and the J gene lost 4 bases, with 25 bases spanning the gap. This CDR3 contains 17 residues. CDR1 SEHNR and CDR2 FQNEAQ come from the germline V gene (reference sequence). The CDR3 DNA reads TGTGCCAGCAACTCAAAGGCTGTGACCTGGAGGGGAGAGACCCAGTACTTC. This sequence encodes CASNSKAVTWRGETQYF.

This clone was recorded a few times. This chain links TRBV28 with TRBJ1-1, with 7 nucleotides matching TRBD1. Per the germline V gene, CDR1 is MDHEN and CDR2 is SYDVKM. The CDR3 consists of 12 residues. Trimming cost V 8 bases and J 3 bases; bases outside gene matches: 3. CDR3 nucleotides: TGTGCCAGCCCACAGGGGTACACTGAAGCTTTCTTT. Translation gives CASPQGYTEAFF. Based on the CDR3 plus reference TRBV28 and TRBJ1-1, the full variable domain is DVKVTQSSRYLVKRTGEKVFLECVQDMDHENMFWYRQDPGLGLRLIYFSYDVKMKEKGDIPEGYSVSREKKERFSLILESASTNQTSMYLCASPQGYTEAFFGQGTRLTVV.

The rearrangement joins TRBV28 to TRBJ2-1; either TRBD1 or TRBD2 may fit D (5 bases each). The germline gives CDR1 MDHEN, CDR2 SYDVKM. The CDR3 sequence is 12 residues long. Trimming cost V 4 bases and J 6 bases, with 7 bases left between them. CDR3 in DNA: TGTGCCAGCAGTTCGGGACCCAATGAGCAGTTCTTC. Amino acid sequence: CASSSGPNEQFF.

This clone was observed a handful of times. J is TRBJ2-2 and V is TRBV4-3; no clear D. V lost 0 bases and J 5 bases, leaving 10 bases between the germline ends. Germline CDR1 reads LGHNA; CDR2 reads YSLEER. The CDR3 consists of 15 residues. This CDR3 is CASSQEAGWTGELFF. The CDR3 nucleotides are TGCGCCAGCAGCCAAGAAGCAGGATGGACCGGGGAGCTGTTTTTT.

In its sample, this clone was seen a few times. CDR3 coding DNA: TGTGCCAGCAGCGTAGAACGACCAACCGGGGAGCTGTTTTTT. Translation: CASSVERPTGELFF. The J gene is TRBJ2-2, the V gene TRBV9, with D unclear. CDR1 SGDLS and CDR2 YYNGEE come from the germline V gene. The CDR3 contains 14 residues. Trimming shortened V by 0 bases and J by 5 bases, and 8 bases separated the two germline ends. The whole variable domain, remainder taken from reference TRBV9 and TRBJ2-2, is DSGVTQTPKHLITATGQRVTLRCSPRSGDLSVYWYQQSLDQGLQFLIQYYNGEERAKGNILERFSAQQFPDLHSELNLSSLELGDSALYFCASSVERPTGELFFGEGSRLTVL.

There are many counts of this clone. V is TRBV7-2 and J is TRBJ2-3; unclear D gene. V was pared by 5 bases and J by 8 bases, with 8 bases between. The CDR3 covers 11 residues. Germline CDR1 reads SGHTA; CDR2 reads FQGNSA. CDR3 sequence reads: CASSLLGTQYF. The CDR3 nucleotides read TGTGCCAGCAGCCTGCTCGGTACGCAGTATTTT.

Here the CDR3 DNA reads TGTGCCAGCTCACCCGGGACAGGGGCCAATCAGCCCCAGCATTTT. Its translation: CASSPGTGANQPQHF. The J gene is TRBJ1-5, the V gene TRBV18; 10 bases line up with TRBD1. This CDR3 is built from 15 residues. The junction had 2 bases not matched to a gene; V was cut back by 3 bases and J by 3 bases. Germline CDR1 and CDR2: KGHSH and LQKENI. Supplemented by reference TRBV18 and TRBJ1-5, the full variable domain reads NAGVMQNPRHLVRRRGQEARLRCSPMKGHSHVYWYRQLPEEGLKFMVYLQKENIIDESGMPKERFSAEFPKEGPSILRIQQVVRGDSAAYFCASSPGTGANQPQHFGDGTRLSIL.

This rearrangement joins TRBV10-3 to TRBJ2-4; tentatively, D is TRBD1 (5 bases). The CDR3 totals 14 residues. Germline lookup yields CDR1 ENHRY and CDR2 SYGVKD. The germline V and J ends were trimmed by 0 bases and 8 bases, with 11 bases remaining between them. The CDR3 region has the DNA TGTGCCATCAGTGAGTCGACCCAGGGTTACATTCAGTACTTC. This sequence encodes CAISESTQGYIQYF.

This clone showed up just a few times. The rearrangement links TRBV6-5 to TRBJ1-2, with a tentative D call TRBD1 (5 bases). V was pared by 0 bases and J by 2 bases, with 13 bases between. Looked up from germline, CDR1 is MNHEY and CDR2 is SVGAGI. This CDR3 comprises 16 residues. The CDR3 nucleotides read TGTGCCAGCAGTTACTCCACAAAGAGGGGCAACTATGGCTACACCTTC. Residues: CASSYSTKRGNYGYTF.

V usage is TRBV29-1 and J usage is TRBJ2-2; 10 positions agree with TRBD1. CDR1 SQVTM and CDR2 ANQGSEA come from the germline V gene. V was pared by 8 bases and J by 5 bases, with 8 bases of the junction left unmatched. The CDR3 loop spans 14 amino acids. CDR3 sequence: CSPKGQGRTGELFF. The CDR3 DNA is TGCAGCCCTAAGGGACAGGGGAGGACCGGGGAGCTGTTTTTT.

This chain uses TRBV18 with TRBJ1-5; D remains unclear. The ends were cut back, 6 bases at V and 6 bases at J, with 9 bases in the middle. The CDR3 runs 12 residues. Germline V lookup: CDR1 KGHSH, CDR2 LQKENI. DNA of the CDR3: TGTGCCAGCTCCGACTCGTTTCAGCCCCAGCATTTT. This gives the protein CASSDSFQPQHF.

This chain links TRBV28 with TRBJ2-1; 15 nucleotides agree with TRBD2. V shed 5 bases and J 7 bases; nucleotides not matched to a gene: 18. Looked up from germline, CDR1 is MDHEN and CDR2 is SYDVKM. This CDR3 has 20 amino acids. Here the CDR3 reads CASSGGITGTSGGYVNEQFF. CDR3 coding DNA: TGTGCCAGCAGTGGTGGAATTACCGGGACTAGCGGGGGGTATGTAAATGAGCAGTTCTTC. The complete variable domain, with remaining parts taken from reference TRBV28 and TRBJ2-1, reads DVKVTQSSRYLVKRTGEKVFLECVQDMDHENMFWYRQDPGLGLRLIYFSYDVKMKEKGDIPEGYSVSREKKERFSLILESASTNQTSMYLCASSGGITGTSGGYVNEQFFGPGTRLTVL.